These 10 T cell receptor beta chains originate from one sample sequenced in a study of blood T cell repertoires in COVID-19 (TCRdb year 2020). Library prep was done by the immunoSEQ multiplex PCR assay. In its TCRdb copy, this immuneACCESS table keeps in-frame sequences only and misses some clones. Where compared with another copy, unresolved V genes explain less than half of these, and the others have no known cause. This sample gives 180,000 or so clones in total; 80% of them show up just once. Together, the top ten hold around an eighth of the sample. Source material: PBMCs or T cells enriched from blood (not recorded which). These receptors were collected from a man aged 60 to 69 who had been exposed to COVID-19.

V usage is TRBV6-4 and J usage is TRBJ1-5; weak D call: TRBD1 (5 bases). The CDR3 runs 13 residues. CDR1 is MRHNA, CDR2 SNTAGT, per germline. V lost 3 bases and J lost 7, with 10 bases in between. Here the CDR3 reads CASSEGRGQPQHF. For the CDR3, the DNA is TGTGCCAGCAGTGAAGGGCGGGGGCAGCCCCAGCATTTT.

V is TRBV6-5 and J is TRBJ1-4; D unresolved. The germline V gene has CDR1 MNHEY and CDR2 SVGAGI. The germline V and J ends were trimmed by 4 bases and 5 bases, with 17 bases remaining between them. CDR3 length: 16 amino acids. The CDR3 DNA reads TGTGCCAGCAGTTCATTCGAAGCCGAGGCAAATGAAAAACTGTTTTTT. Its protein is CASSSFEAEANEKLFF.

As for this clone: At the DNA level, this CDR3 is encoded by other sequences in the same sample as well. The chain links TRBV7-3 to TRBJ2-2; maybe TRBD1 (6 bases). Per the germline V gene, CDR1 is SGHTA and CDR2 is FQGTGA. Trimming left V 3 bases short and J 2 bases short, with 10 bases between. The CDR3 loop spans 15 amino acids. In DNA, the CDR3 is TGTGCCAGCAGCTTTGGGACATTAAACACCGGGGAGCTGTTTTTT. Protein: CASSFGTLNTGELFF. Variable domain in full (rest from reference TRBV7-3 and TRBJ2-2): GAGVSQTPSNKVTEKGKYVELRCDPISGHTALYWYRQSLGQGPEFLIYFQGTGAADDSGLPNDRFFAVRPEGSVSTLKIQRTERGDSAVYLCASSFGTLNTGELFFGEGSRLTVL.

The chain uses TRBV7-8 and TRBJ1-2, with a weak D call TRBD1 (6 bases). This CDR3 contains 14 residues. V was shortened by 5 bases and J by 4 bases, with 14 bases between the two germline ends. In germline, CDR1 is SGHVS, CDR2 FQNEAQ. The CDR3 bases are TGTGCCAGCAGCGGGAGGGGGGTTCGCTATGGCTACACCTTC. Protein: CASSGRGVRYGYTF.

The V and J genes are TRBV19 and TRBJ1-1; 10 nucleotides agree with TRBD1. Trimming cost V 7 bases and J 8 bases; bases outside gene matches: 10. This CDR3 region has 14 residues. Germline V CDR1 and CDR2: LNHDA, SQIVND (reference sequence). CDR3 sequence (DNA): TGTGCCAGTACCCGGCCCCCGGGACAGGGGGAAGCTTTCTTT. This codes for CASTRPPGQGEAFF.

This rearrangement joins TRBV29-1 to TRBJ1-3; 8 nucleotides agree with TRBD1. V was clipped by 7 bases and J by 2 bases; unmatched bases: 7. The CDR3 contains 14 residues. Germline V gene sequence: CDR1 SQVTM, CDR2 ANQGSEA. This CDR3 is CSGGTGPPGNTIYF. The CDR3 DNA is TGCAGCGGGGGGACAGGACCTCCTGGAAACACCATATATTTT.

The chain links TRBV11-2 to TRBJ1-6, with TRBD1 as a possible D gene (5 bases). V dropped 1 base and J dropped 6 bases, with 10 bases sitting between them. The CDR3 extends over 15 amino acids. Germline V lookup: CDR1 SGHAT, CDR2 FQNNGV. DNA for the CDR3: TGTGCCAGCAGCTTAGCTGAACAGGTTAATTCACCCCTCCACTTT. This encodes CASSLAEQVNSPLHF.

In its sample, this clone was seen a few times. This sequence joins TRBV4-1 and TRBJ2-3; D gene uncertain. Trimming removed 2 bases from V and 5 bases from J, with 5 bases in between. Germline V gene data show CDR1 as MGHRA and CDR2 as YSYEKL. The CDR3 is made up of 12 amino acids. The CDR3: CASSQILDTQYF. For the CDR3, the DNA is TGCGCCAGCAGCCAAATTCTAGATACGCAGTATTTT.

V usage is TRBV4-1 and J usage is TRBJ1-6, with TRBD1 as a possible D gene (6 bases). The germline V and J ends were trimmed by 4 bases and 5 bases, with 9 bases remaining between them. Germline CDR1 reads MGHRA; CDR2 reads YSYEKL. CDR3 length: 14 residues. CDR3 nucleotides: TGCGCCAGCAGCCTGGGACAAGATAATTCACCCCTCCACTTT. Translation: CASSLGQDNSPLHF.

This chain connects TRBV5-1 to TRBJ2-1; 13 nucleotides agree with TRBD2. V lost 1 base to trimming and J lost 6 bases; unmatched junction nucleotides: 1. CDR1 SGHRS and CDR2 YFSETQ come from the germline V gene. This CDR3 comprises 15 residues. The CDR3 is CASSLTSGRGNEQFF. The CDR3 DNA follows: TGCGCCAGCAGCTTGACTAGCGGGAGGGGCAATGAGCAGTTCTTC.